Presented here are 10 T cell receptor beta chains from one specimen sequenced in a study of T-cell memory formation after mild COVID-19. TCRdb itself ran the 5' RACE reads through MiXCR, one entry per CDR3 protein. The table has 470,000 or so distinct CDR3 sequences, 15% to 20% seen once. The sequenced material came from PBMCs or a T cell subset sorted from them (not recorded which). The receptor set was obtained from an adult woman who had mild COVID-19 (a few samples of this study predate the infection). Cell type and time point are not known.

The V gene is TRBV7-9, the J gene TRBJ2-5, with TRBD2 identical over 8 bases. This CDR3 has 16 amino acids. The germline CDR1 and CDR2 sequences are SEHNR and FQNEAQ (reference sequence). Trimming cost V 0 bases and J 5 bases; bases outside gene matches: 8. Here the CDR3 DNA reads TGTGCCAGCAGCTTAGCTGGAGCGGGAGCCGGGGAGACCCAGTACTTC. Translated, it gives CASSLAGAGAGETQYF.

V usage is TRBV5-1 and J usage is TRBJ2-5; 7 positions match TRBD2. The CDR3 covers 15 residues. In germline, CDR1 is SGHRS, CDR2 YFSETQ. Losses at the gene ends were 0 bases for V and 3 bases for J; bases not matched to a gene: 5. The CDR3 sequence: CASSLGPTSEETQYF. CDR3 nucleotides: TGCGCCAGCAGCTTGGGACCAACTAGCGAAGAGACCCAGTACTTC.

In this sample, this clonotype turned up a few times. CDR3 in amino acids: CASSTGGGKNTEAFF. CDR3 DNA sequence: TGTGCCAGCAGTACAGGGGGGGGAAAGAACACTGAAGCTTTCTTT. The chain is built from TRBV6-5 and TRBJ1-1, with 8 bases lining up with TRBD1. The trim removed 5 bases at V and 1 base at J, leaving 6 bases unmatched. Germline V gives CDR1 MNHEY, CDR2 SVGAGI. The CDR3 runs 15 residues.

This sequence joins TRBV12-3 or TRBV12-4 and TRBJ1-2; no clear D gene. The CDR3 covers 12 residues. V lost 7 bases to trimming and J lost 0 bases, with 6 bases between them. For the CDR3, the DNA is TGTGCCAGCACTATATCTAACTATGGCTACACCTTC. This translates into CASTISNYGYTF.

The genes are TRBV5-1 and TRBJ2-1, with 7 bases aligning to TRBD2. CDR1 SGHRS and CDR2 YFSETQ come from the germline V gene. J was trimmed by 9 bases and V by 7 bases; bases with no gene match: 10. The CDR3 runs to 13 residues. The chain's CDR3 is CASFLTGGSEQFF. DNA for the CDR3: TGCGCCAGCTTCCTGACGGGGGGAAGTGAGCAGTTCTTC.

This clonotype was seen a handful of times. The chain employs TRBV30 and TRBJ2-2; 8 bases agree with TRBD2. The CDR3 is 14 amino acids. Trimming at V came to 5 bases and at J to 0 bases, leaving 2 bases not matched to a gene. CDR1 is GTSNPN, CDR2 SVGIG, per germline (reference sequence). Here the CDR3 DNA reads TGTGCCTGGGTTAGCGGGACGAACACCGGGGAGCTGTTTTTT. Translation: CAWVSGTNTGELFF.

The count of this clonotype is one. This chain uses TRBV29-1 with TRBJ2-1; the D is unclear. CDR3 size: 14 residues. Germline CDR1 SQVTM, CDR2 ANQGSEA. Trimming shortened V by 3 bases and J by 5 bases, and 14 bases separated the two germline ends. CDR3: CSVERDLANNEQFF. The DNA of the CDR3 is TGCAGCGTTGAGAGAGACTTGGCCAACAATGAGCAGTTCTTC.

This clonotype occurred a few times. The V gene is TRBV29-1, the J gene TRBJ2-1; possible D gene TRBD2, 6 bases. Germline V gene sequence: CDR1 SQVTM, CDR2 ANQGSEA. Trimming pared 6 bases from V and 5 bases from J, leaving 20 bases between. The length of the CDR3 is 15 residues. The CDR3: CSVAARLTGDNEQFF. DNA of the CDR3: TGCAGCGTCGCGGCTAGGTTGACGGGAGACAATGAGCAGTTCTTC.

This clonotype has just a few counts. J is TRBJ2-5 and V is TRBV6-4; 10 bases agree with TRBD2. Per the germline V gene, CDR1 is MRHNA and CDR2 is SNTAGT. V trimming: 3 bases; J trimming: 2 bases; junction bases outside the gene matches: 0. The CDR3 sequence is 14 residues long. The DNA of the CDR3 is TGTGCCAGCAGTGAAGCGGGGGGGCAAGAGACCCAGTACTTC. It is translated as CASSEAGGQETQYF.

This clonotype was seen more than once but under ten times. The rearrangement joins TRBV5-4 to TRBJ2-3, with 7 bases fitting TRBD1. The CDR3 covers 15 residues. Germline trimming cut 0 bases from V and 0 bases from J; bases unmatched to any gene: 1. Germline V gene data show CDR1 as SGHNT and CDR2 as YYREEE (reference sequence). The CDR3 protein is CASSLEGQSTDTQYF. CDR3 DNA sequence: TGTGCCAGCAGCTTGGAGGGACAGAGCACAGATACGCAGTATTTT.